This record concerns one TCR beta chain sequence. Its matching antigen is unknown. This entry belongs to a study of cytomegalovirus exposure and HLA in healthy donors. Study-wide findings and caveats: First-cohort TCR clusters tended to co-occur in the approximately 110 validation repertoires, a later analysis found. Cytomegalovirus association was listed for about 180 TCR beta chains. Specificity of a few CMV-associated chains for CMV antigens was verified in vitro. It was reportedly the case that the classifier diagnosed cytomegalovirus status with high specificity and sensitivity.

The germline gives CDR1 SGDLS, CDR2 YYNGEE. The V gene end was trimmed by 3 bases and the J gene end by 6 bases; junction bases not matched to a gene: 12. CDR3 length equals 15 residues. TCRdb keeps only in-frame clones here, not all; method: immunoSEQ multiplex PCR. The table shows approximately 59,000 clones, with 80% to 95% occurring only once. Input material: PBMCs. The receptor's source is a man younger than 30 in good health and CMV-seropositive. J is TRBJ2-7 and V is TRBV9; 7 nucleotides match TRBD2. This chain's CDR3 is CASSDGPGGYSEQYF. CDR3 DNA sequence: TGTGCCAGCAGCGACGGGCCGGGAGGCTACTCCGAGCAGTACTTC.